This T cell receptor beta chain was sequenced in a study of blood T cell repertoires in COVID-19. Study as a whole: Acute-phase and convalescent COVID-19 samples originated in the United States, Italy and Spain. The analysed material was cDNA or gDNA that came from T cells, B-cell-depleted T cells, or PBMCs.

The CDR3 has 14 residues. Unmatched junction bases numbered 3, after V lost 5 bases and J lost 4 bases. Germline CDR1 and CDR2: SGHTA and FQGNSA. This clone has only one observation. In the authors' methods: Scientists estimated how many nucleated cells there were by amplifying reference gene primers. Only in-frame clones appear in the TCRdb table, and some are missing; sequencing was by immunoSEQ multiplex PCR. V, J and clone size reflect that table, while D and trimming were determined from the DNA. The sample holds about 120,000 clones, 75% to 90% seen once. The chain employs TRBV7-2 and TRBJ2-3; TRBD2 matches at 10 bases. Specimen: peripheral blood. The TCR was taken from a man between 70 and 80 years old with acute or convalescent COVID-19. Written as DNA, the CDR3 is TGTGCCAGCAGCCGGACTAGCGGCGCAGATACGCAGTATTTT. Amino acids: CASSRTSGADTQYF.